This TCR beta chain was captured by sequencing in a study of blood T cell repertoires in COVID-19. Study at large: COVID-19 samples, acute and convalescent, were from the United States, Italy and Spain. In each case, the material was cDNA or gDNA derived from T cells, B-cell-depleted T cells, or PBMCs.

Comment on this clone: This specimen includes other DNA sequences encoding the same CDR3.

In the original processing: From reference gene primer amplification, estimates of nucleated cell counts were derived. Libraries were prepared by immunoSEQ multiplex PCR; TCRdb keeps only in-frame clonotypes and omits some of them. The V and J calls and clone size are taken from that table; D and trimming were inferred from the DNA. Of more than 120,000 clones listed, roughly 90% are singletons. This CDR3 has 15 residues. The germline CDR1 and CDR2 sequences are MNHEY and SMNVEV (reference sequence). V was cut by 2 bases and J by 0 bases, with 11 bases left in between. Input material: peripheral blood. The sequence was collected from a human donor in a cohort sampled during active COVID-19. V is TRBV27 and J is TRBJ2-7; weak D call: TRBD2 (7 bases). CDR3 coding DNA: TGTGCCAGCAGTTTAGGCGGGGGCCTCTCCTACGAGCAGTACTTC. This gives the protein CASSLGGGLSYEQYF.